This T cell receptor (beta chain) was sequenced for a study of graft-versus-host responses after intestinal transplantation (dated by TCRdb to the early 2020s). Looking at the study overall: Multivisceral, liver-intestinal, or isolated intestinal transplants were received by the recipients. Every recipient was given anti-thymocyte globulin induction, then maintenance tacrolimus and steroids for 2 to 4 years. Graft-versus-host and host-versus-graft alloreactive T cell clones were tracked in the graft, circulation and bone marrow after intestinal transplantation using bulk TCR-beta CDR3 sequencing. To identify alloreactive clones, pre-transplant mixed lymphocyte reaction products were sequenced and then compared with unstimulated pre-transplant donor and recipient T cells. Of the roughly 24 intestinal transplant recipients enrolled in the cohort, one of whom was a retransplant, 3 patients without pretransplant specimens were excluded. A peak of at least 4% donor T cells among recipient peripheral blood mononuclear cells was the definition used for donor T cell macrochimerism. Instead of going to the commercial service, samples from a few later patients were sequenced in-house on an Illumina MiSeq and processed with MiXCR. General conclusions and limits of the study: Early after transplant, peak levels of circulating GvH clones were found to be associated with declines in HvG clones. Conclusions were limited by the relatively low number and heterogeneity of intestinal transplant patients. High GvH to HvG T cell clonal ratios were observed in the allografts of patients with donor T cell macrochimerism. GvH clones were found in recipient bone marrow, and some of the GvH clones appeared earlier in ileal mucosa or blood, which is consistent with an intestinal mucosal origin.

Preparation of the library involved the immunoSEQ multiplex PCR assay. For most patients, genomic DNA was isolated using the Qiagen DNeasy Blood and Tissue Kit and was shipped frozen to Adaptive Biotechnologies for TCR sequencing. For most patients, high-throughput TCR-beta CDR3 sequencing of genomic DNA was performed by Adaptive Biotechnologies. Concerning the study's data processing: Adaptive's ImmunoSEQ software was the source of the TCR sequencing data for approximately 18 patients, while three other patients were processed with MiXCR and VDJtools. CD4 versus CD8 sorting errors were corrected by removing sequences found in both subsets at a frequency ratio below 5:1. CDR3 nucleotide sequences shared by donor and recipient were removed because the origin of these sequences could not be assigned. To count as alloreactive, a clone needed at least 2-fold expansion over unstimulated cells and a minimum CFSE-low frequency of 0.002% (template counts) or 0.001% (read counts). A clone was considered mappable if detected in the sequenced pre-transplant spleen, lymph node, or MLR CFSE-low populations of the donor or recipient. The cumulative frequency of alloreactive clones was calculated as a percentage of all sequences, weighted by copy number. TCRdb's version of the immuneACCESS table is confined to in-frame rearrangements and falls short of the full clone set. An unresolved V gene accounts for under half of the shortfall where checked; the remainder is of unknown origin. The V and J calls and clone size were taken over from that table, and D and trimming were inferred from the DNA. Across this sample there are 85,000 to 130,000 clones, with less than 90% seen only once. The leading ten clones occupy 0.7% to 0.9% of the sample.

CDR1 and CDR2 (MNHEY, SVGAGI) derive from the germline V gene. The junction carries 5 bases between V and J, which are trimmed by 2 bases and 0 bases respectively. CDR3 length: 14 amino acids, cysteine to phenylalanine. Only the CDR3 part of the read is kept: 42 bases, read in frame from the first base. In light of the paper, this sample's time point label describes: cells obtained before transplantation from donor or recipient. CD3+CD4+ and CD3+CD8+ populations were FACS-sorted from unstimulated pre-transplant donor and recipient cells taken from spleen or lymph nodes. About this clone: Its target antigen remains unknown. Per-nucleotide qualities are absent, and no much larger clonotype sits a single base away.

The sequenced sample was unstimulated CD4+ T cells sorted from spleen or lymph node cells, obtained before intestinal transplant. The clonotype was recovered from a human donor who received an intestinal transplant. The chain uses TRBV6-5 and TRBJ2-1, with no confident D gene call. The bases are TGTGCCAGCAGTTACGGGGTCTCCTACAATGAGCAGTTCTTC. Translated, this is CASSYGVSYNEQFF.